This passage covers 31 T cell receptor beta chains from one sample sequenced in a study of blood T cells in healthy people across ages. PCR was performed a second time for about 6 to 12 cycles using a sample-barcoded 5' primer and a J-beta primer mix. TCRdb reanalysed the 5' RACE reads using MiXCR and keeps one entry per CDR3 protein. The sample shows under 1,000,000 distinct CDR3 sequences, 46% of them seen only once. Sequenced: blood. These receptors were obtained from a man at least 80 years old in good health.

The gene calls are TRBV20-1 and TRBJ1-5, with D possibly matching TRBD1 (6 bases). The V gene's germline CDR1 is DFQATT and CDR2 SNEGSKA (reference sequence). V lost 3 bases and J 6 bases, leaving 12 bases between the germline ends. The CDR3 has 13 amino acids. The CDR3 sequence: CSASPGEGQPQHF. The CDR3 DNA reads TGCAGTGCTAGCCCAGGGGAGGGTCAGCCCCAGCATTTT.

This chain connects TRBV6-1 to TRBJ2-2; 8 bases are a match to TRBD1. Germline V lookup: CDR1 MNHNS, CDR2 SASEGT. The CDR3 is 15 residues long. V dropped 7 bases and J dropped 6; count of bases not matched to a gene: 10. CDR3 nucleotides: TGTGCCAGCATTTCGAGGGACAGGTACGCCGGGGAGCTGTTTTTT. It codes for CASISRDRYAGELFF.

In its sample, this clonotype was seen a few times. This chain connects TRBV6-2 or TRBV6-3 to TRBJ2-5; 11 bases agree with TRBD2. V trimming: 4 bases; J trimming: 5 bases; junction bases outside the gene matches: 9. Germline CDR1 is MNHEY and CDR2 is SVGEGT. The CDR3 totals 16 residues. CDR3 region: CASSSTSGSSLETQYF. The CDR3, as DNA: TGTGCCAGCAGTTCCACTAGCGGGAGCTCTTTGGAGACCCAGTACTTC.

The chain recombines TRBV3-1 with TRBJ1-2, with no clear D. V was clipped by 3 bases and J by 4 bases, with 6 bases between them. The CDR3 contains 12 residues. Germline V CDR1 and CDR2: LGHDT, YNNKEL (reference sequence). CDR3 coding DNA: TGTGCCAGCAGCCAGGGTATCTATGGCTACACCTTC. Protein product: CASSQGIYGYTF.

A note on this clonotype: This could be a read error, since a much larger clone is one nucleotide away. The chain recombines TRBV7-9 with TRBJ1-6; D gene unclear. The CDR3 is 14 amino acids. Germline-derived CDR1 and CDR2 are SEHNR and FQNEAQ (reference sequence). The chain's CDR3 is CSSSFGRSNSPLHF. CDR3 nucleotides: TGTTCCAGCAGCTTTGGACGGTCTAATTCACCCCTCCACTTT.

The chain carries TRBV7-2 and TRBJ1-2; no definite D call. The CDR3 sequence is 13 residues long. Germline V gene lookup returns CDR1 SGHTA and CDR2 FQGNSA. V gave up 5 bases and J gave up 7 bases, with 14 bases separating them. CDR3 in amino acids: CASSQSGPGGYTF. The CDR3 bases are TGTGCCAGCAGCCAAAGCGGGCCTGGTGGCTACACCTTC. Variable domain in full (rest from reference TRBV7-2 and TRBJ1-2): GAGVSQSPSNKVTEKGKDVELRCDPISGHTALYWYRQSLGQGLEFLIYFQGNSAPDKSGLPSDRFSAERTGGSVSTLTIQRTQQEDSAVYLCASSQSGPGGYTFGSGTRLTVV.

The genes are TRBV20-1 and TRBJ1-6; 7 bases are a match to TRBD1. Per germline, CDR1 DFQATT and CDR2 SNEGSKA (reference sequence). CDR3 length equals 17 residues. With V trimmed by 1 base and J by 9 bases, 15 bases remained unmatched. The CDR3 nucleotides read TGCAGTGCTAGAGCCTCCGGGACAGCCACAAGGGGTTCACCCCTCCACTTT. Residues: CSARASGTATRGSPLHF.

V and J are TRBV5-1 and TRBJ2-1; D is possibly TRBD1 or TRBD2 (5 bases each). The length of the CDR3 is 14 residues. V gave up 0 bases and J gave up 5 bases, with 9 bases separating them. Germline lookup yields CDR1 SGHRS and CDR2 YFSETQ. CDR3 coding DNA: TGCGCCAGCAGCTTGGTACTAGGGGACAATGAGCAGTTCTTC. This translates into CASSLVLGDNEQFF.

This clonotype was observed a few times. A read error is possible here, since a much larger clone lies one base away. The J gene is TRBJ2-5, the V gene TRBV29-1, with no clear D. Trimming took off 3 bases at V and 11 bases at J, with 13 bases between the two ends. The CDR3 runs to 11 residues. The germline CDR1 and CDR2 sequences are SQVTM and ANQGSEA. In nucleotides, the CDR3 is TGCAGCGTTGACACTTACAATGAGCAGTACTTC. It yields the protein CSVDTYNEQYF. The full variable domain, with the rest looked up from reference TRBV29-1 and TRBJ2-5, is SAVISQKPSRDICQRGTSLTIQCQVDSQVTMMFWYRQQPGQSLTLIATANQGSEATYESGFVIDKFPISRPNLTFSTLTVSNMSPEDSSIYLCSVDTYNEQYFGPGTRLLVL.

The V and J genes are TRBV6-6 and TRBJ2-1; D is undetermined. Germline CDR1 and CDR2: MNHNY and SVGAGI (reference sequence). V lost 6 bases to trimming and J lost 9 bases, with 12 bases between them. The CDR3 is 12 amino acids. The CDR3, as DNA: TGTGCCAGCAGCCCGGCGGTTCGTGAGCAGTTCTTC. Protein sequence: CASSPAVREQFF.

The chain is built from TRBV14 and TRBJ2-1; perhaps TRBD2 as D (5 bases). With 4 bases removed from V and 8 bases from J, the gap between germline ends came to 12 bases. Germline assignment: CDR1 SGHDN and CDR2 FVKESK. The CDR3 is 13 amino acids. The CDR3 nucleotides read TGTGCCAGCAGCCCACTAGGTAGGGATGAGCAGTTCTTC. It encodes CASSPLGRDEQFF.

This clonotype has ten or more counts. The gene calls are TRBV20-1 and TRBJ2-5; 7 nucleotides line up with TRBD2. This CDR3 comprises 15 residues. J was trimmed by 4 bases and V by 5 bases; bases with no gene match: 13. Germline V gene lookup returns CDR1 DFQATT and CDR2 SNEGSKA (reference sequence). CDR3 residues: CSAPRREGQSETQYF. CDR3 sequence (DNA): TGCAGTGCTCCGCGGAGGGAGGGCCAATCAGAGACCCAGTACTTC.

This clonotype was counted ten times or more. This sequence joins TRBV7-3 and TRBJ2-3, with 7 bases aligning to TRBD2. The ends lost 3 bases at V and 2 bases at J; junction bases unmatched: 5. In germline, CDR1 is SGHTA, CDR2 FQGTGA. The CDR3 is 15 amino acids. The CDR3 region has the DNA TGTGCCAGCAGCTTTTGGGGACTACCCACAGATACGCAGTATTTT. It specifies CASSFWGLPTDTQYF.

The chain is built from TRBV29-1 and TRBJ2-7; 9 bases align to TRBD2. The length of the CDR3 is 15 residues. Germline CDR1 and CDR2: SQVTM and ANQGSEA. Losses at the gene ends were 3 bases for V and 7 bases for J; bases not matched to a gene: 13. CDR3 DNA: TGCAGCGTTGAGACTAGCGGCACTCTAGGGAATGAGCAGTACTTC. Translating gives CSVETSGTLGNEQYF.

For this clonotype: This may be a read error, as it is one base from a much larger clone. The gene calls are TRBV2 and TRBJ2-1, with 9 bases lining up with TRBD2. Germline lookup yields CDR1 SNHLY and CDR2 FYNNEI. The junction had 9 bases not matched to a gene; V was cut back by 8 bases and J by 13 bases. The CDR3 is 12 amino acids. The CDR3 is CASVGLANIQFF. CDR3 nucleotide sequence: TGTGCCAGCGTCGGACTAGCGAACATTCAGTTCTTC.

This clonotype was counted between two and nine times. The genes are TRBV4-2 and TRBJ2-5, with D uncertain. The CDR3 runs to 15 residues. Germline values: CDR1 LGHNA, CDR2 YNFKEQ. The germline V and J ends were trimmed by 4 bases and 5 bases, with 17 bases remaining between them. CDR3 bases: TGTGCCAGCAGCCTCTATATTCGAGAGAGCGAGACCCAGTACTTC. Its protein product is CASSLYIRESETQYF.

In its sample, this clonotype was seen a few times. CDR3 residues: CASSSARRTSGASYEQFF. The CDR3 coding sequence is TGTGCCAGCAGTTCAGCCCGGAGGACTAGCGGGGCCTCCTATGAGCAGTTCTTC. The chain uses TRBV6-5 and TRBJ2-1; 12 bases are shared with TRBD2. CDR1 is MNHEY and CDR2 is SVGAGI in the germline V gene. Trimming at V came to 4 bases and at J to 8 bases, leaving 15 bases not matched to a gene. The CDR3 extends over 18 amino acids.

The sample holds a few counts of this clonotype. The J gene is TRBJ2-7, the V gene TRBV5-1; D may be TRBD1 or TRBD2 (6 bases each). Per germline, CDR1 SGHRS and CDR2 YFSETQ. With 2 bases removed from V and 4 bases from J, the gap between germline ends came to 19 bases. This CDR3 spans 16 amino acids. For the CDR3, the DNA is TGCGCCAGCAGCTTAACCGACTCGGGGGCGCGATACGAGCAGTACTTC. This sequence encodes CASSLTDSGARYEQYF.

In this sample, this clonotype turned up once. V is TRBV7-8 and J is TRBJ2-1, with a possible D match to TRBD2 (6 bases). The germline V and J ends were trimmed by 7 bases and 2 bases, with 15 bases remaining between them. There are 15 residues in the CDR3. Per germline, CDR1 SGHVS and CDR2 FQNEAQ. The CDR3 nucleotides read TGTGCCAGCACCCCCGGGGAGGTTCCCTACAATGAGCAGTTCTTC. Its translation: CASTPGEVPYNEQFF.

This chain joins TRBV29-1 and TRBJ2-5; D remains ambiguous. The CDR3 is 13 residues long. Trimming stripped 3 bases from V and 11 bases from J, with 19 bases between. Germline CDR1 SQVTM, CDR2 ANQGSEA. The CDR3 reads CSVDYVLPNEQYF. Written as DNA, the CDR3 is TGCAGCGTTGATTACGTGCTACCGAATGAGCAGTACTTC.

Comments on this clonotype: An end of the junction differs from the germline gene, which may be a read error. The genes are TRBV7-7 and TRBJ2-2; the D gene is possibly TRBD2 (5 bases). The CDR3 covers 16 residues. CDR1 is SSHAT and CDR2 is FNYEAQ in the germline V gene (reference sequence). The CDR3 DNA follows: TGTGCTAGCAGCTTAGCGTCGTCGGGCGCCACCGGGGAGCTGTTTTTT. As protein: CASSLASSGATGELFF.

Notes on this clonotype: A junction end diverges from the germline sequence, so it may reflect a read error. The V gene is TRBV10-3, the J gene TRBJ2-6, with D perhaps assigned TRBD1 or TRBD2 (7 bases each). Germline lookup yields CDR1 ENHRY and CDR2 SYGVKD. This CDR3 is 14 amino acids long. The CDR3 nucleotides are TGTGCCGTCAGGGGGGGCATTGGGGCCAACGTCCTGACTTTC. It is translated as CAVRGGIGANVLTF.

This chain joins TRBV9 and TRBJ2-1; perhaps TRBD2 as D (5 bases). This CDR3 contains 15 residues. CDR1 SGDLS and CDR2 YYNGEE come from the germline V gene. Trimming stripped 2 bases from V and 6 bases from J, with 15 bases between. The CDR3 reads CASSVGVGLGNEQFF. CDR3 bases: TGTGCCAGCAGCGTTGGGGTTGGACTTGGCAATGAGCAGTTCTTC.

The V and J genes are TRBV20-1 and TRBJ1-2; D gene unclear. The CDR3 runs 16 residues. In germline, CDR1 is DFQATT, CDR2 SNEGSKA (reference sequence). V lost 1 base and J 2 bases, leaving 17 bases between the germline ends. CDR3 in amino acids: CSARVVRTEGNYGYTF. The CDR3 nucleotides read TGCAGTGCTAGAGTGGTTAGGACGGAAGGGAACTATGGCTACACCTTC.

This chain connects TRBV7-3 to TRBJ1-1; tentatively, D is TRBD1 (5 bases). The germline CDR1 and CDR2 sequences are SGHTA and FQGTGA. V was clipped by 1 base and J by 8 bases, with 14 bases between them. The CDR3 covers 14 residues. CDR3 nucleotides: TGTGCCAGCAGCTTAATGGCCGGGGCGGAAGAAGCTTTCTTT. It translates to CASSLMAGAEEAFF.

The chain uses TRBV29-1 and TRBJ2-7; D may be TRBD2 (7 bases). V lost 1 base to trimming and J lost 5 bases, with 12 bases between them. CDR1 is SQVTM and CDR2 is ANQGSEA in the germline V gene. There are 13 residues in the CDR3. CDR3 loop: CSVEVRGGNEQYF. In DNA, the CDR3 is TGCAGCGTTGAAGTCAGGGGAGGGAACGAGCAGTACTTC.

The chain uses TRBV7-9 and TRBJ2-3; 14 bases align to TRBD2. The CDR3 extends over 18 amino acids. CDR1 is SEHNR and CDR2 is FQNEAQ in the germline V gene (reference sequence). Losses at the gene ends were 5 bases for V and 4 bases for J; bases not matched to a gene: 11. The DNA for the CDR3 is TGTGCCAGCAGCCCACCCAGGACTAGCGGGGGGTTGGCAGATACGCAGTATTTT. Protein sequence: CASSPPRTSGGLADTQYF.

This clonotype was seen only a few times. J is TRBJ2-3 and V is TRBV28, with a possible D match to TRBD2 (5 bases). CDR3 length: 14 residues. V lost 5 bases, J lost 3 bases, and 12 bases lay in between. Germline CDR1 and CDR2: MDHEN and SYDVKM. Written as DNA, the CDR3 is TGTGCCAGCAGTCCGTCACTAGTTACAGATACGCAGTATTTT. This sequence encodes CASSPSLVTDTQYF.

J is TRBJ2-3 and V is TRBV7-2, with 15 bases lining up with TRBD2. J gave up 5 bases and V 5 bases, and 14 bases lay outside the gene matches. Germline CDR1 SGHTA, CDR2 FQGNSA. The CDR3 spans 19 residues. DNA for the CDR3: TGTGCCAGCAGCCCTGGACTAGCGGGAGGGTTCAGTCCCGGAGATACGCAGTATTTT. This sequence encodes CASSPGLAGGFSPGDTQYF.

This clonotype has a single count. The CDR3 bases are TGTGCCAGCAGCTTAGGCGGGGGGGCAGCTGATACGCAGTATTTT. Translation gives CASSLGGGAADTQYF. The genes are TRBV11-3 and TRBJ2-3; 9 bases fit TRBD2. CDR1 and CDR2 from the germline V gene are SGHNT and YENEEA. The J segment lost 6 bases and the V segment lost 1 base, leaving 5 bases of the junction unmatched. This CDR3 has 15 amino acids.

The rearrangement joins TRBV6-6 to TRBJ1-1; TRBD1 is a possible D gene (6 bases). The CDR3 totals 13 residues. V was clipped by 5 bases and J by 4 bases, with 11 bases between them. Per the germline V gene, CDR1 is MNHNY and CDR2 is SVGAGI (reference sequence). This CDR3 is CASSQGWGTEAFF. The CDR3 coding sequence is TGTGCCAGCAGTCAGGGGTGGGGCACTGAAGCTTTCTTT.